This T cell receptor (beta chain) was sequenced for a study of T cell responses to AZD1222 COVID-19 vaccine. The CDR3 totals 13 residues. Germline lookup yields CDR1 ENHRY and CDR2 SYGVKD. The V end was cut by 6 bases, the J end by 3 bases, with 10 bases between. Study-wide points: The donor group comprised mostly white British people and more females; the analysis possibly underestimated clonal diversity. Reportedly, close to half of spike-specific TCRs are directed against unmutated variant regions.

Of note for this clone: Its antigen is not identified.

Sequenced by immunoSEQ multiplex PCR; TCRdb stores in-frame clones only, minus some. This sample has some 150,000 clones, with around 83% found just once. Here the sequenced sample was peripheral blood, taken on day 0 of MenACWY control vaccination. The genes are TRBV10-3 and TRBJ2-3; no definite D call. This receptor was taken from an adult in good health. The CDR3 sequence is CAIRQAGTDTQYF. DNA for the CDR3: TGTGCCATCAGGCAGGCAGGTACAGATACGCAGTATTTT.